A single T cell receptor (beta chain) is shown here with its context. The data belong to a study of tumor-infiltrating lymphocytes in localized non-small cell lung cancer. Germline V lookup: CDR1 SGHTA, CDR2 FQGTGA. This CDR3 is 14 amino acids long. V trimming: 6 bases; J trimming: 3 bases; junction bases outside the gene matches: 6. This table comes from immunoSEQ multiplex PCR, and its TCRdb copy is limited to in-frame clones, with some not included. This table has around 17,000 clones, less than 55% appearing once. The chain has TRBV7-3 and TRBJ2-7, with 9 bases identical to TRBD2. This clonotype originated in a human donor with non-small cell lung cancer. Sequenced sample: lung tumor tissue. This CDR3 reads CASSLAGSYYEQYF. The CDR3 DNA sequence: TGTGCCAGCAGTCTAGCGGGGTCCTACTACGAGCAGTACTTC.